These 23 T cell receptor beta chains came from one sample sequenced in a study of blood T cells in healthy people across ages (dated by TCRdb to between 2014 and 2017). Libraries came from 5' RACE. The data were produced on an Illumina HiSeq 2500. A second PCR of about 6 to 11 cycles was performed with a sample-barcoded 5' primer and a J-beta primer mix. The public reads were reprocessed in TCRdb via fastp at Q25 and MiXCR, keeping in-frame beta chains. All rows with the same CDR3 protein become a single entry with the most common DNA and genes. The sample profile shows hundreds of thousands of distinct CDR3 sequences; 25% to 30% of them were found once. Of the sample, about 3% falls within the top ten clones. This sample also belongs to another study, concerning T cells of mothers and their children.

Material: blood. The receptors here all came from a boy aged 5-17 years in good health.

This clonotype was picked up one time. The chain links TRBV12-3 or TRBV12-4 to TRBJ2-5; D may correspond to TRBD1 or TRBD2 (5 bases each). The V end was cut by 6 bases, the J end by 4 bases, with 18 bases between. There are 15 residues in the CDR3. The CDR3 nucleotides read TGTGCCAGCAGCGTAGCGAGGGGCTTGGGAGAGACCCAGTACTTC. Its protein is CASSVARGLGETQYF.

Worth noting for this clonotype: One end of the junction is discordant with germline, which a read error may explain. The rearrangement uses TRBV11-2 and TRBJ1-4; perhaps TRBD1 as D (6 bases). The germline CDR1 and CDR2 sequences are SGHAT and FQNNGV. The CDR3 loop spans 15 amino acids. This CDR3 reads CASSLGSGADEELFF. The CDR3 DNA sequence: TGTGCCAGCAGCTTAGGGTCAGGGGCAGATGAAGAACTGTTTTTT. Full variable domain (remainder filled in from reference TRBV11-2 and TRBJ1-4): EAGVAQSPRYKIIEKRQSVAFWCNPISGHATLYWYQQILGQGPKLLIQFQNNGVVDDSQLPKDRFSAERLKGVDSTLKIQPAKLEDSAVYLCASSLGSGADEELFFGSGTQLSVL.

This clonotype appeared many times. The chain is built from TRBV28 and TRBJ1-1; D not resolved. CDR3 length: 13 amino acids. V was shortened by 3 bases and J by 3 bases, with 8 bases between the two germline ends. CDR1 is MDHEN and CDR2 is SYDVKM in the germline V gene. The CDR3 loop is CASSLSGDTEAFF. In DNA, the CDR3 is TGTGCCAGCAGTTTGTCCGGGGACACTGAAGCTTTCTTT.

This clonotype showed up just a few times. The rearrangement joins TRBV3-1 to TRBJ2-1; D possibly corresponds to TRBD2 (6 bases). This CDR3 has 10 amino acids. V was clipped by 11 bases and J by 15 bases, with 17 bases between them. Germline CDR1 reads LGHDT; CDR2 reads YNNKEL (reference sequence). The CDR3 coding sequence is TGTGCCGGCCTCCGGGAGAGGGGGTTCTTC. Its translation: CAGLRERGFF.

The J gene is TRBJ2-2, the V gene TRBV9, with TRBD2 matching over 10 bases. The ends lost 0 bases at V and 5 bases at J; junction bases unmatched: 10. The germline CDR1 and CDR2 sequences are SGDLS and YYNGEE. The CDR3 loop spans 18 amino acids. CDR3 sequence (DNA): TGTGCCAGCAGCGTAGAATCCAGCGGGGGGGCTAGAACCGGGGAGCTGTTTTTT. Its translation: CASSVESSGGARTGELFF.

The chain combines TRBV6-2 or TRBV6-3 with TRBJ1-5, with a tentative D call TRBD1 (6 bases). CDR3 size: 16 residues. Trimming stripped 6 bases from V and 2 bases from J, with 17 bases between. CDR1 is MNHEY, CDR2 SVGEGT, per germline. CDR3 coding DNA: TGTGCCAGCAGATCAGCGGACAGTCTTGGCAATCAGCCCCAGCATTTT. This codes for CASRSADSLGNQPQHF.

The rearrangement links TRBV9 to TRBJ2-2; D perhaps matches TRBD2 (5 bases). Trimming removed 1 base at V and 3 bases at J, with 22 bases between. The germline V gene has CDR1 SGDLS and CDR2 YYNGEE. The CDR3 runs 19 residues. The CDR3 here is CASSVISGPRGPDTGELFF. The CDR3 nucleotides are TGTGCCAGCAGCGTAATCTCGGGCCCACGCGGGCCTGACACCGGGGAGCTGTTTTTT. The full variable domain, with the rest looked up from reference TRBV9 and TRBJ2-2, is DSGVTQTPKHLITATGQRVTLRCSPRSGDLSVYWYQQSLDQGLQFLIQYYNGEERAKGNILERFSAQQFPDLHSELNLSSLELGDSALYFCASSVISGPRGPDTGELFFGEGSRLTVL.

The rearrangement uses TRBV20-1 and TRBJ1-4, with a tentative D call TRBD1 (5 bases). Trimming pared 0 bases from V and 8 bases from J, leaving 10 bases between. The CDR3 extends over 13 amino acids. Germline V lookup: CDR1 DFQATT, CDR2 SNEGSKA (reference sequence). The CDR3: CSARDPRGEKLFF. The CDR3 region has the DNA TGCAGTGCTAGAGACCCCCGGGGGGAAAAACTGTTTTTT.

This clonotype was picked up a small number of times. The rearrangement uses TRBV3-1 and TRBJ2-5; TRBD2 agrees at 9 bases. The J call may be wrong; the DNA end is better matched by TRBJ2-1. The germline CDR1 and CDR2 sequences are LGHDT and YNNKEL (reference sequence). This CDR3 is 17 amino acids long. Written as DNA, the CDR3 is TGTGCCAGCAGCCGTGGACTAGCGTGGGGTAATCACAATGAGCAGTTCTTC. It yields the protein CASSRGLAWGNHNEQFF.

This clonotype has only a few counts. CDR3 bases: TGTGCCAGCAGCGAAGGGAGTTGGACCGGGGAGCTGTTTTTT. This translates into CASSEGSWTGELFF. The chain carries TRBV3-1 and TRBJ2-2; weak D call: TRBD2 (5 bases). CDR1 and CDR2 (germline): LGHDT, YNNKEL (reference sequence). Trimming pared 5 bases from V and 5 bases from J, leaving 12 bases between. The CDR3 totals 14 residues.

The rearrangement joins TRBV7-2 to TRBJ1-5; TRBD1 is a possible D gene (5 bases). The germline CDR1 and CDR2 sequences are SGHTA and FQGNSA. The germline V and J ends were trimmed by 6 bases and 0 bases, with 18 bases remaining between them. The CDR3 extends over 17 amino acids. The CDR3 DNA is TGTGCCAGCAGTACCCCCCGGGACGGATATAGCAATCAGCCCCAGCATTTT. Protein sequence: CASSTPRDGYSNQPQHF.

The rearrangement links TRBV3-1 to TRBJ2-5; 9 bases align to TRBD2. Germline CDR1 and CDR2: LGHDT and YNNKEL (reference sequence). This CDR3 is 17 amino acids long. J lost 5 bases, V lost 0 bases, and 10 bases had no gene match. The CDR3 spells CASSQDVASGVQETQYF. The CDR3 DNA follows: TGTGCCAGCAGCCAAGATGTGGCTAGCGGGGTCCAGGAGACCCAGTACTTC.

CDR3 bases: TGTGCCAGCAGCTGGGCCCGGGGGCAAACAGATACGCAGTATTTT. The encoded protein is CASSWARGQTDTQYF. The chain joins TRBV5-5 to TRBJ2-3; D might be TRBD1 or TRBD2, each matching 6 bases. Looked up from germline, CDR1 is SGHKS and CDR2 is YYEKEE (reference sequence). V shed 3 bases and J shed 3 bases, with 14 bases lying between them. The CDR3 has 15 residues.

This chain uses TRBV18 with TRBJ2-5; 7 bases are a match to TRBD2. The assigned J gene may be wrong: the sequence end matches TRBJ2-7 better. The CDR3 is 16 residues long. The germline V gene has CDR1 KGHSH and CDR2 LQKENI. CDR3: CASSPETRTSSYEQYF. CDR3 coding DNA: TGTGCCAGCTCACCCGAGACGAGGACTAGCTCCTACGAGCAGTACTTC.

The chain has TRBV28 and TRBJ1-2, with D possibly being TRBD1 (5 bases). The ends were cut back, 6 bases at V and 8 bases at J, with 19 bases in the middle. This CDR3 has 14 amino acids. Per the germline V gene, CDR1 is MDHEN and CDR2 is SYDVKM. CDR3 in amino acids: CASSPLWGTGGYTF. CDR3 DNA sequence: TGTGCCAGCAGCCCCCTGTGGGGTACAGGCGGCTACACCTTC.

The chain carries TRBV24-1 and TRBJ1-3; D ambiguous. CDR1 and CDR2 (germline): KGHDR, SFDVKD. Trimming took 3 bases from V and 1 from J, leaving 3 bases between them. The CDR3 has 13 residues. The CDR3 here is CATSDGSGNTIYF. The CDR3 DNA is TGTGCCACCAGTGATGGATCTGGAAACACCATATATTTT.

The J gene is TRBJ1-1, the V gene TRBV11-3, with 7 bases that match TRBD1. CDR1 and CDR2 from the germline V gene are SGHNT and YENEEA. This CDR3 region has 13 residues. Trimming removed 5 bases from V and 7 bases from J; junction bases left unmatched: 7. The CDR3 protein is CASSPGQTDEAFF. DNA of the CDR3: TGTGCCAGCAGCCCGGGACAGACAGATGAAGCTTTCTTT.

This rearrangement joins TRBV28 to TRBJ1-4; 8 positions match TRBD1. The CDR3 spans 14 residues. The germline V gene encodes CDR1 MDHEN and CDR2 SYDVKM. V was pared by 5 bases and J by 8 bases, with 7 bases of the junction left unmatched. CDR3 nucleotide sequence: TGTGCCAGCAGTATGACAGGGGAGGGGGAAAAACTGTTTTTT. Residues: CASSMTGEGEKLFF. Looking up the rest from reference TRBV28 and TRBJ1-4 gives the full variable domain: DVKVTQSSRYLVKRTGEKVFLECVQDMDHENMFWYRQDPGLGLRLIYFSYDVKMKEKGDIPEGYSVSREKKERFSLILESASTNQTSMYLCASSMTGEGEKLFFGSGTQLSVL.

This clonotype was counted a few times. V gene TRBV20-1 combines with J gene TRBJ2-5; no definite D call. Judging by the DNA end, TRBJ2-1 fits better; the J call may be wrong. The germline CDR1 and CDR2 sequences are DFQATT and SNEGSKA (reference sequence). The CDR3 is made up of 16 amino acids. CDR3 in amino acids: CSARRPFLDFYNEQFF. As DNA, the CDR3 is TGCAGTGCTAGACGCCCCTTTTTAGACTTTTACAATGAGCAGTTCTTC.

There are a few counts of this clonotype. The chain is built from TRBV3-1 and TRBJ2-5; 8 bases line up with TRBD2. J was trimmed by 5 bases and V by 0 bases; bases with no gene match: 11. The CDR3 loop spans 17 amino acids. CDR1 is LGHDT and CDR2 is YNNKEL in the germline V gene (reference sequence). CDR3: CASSQDLDSGVSETQYF. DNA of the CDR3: TGTGCCAGCAGCCAAGATTTGGATAGCGGGGTCTCGGAGACCCAGTACTTC.

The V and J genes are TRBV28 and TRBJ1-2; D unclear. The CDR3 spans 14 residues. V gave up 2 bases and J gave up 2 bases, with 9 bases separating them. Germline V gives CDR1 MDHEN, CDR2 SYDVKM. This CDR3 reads CASSLKASNYGYTF. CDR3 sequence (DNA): TGTGCCAGCAGTTTAAAGGCCAGCAACTATGGCTACACCTTC.

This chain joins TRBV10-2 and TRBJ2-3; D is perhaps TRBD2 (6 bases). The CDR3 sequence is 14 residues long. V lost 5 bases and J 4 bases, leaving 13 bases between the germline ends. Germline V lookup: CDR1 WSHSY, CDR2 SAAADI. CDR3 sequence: CASSTWDLADTQYF. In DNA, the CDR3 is TGCGCCAGCAGTACTTGGGACTTAGCAGATACGCAGTATTTT.

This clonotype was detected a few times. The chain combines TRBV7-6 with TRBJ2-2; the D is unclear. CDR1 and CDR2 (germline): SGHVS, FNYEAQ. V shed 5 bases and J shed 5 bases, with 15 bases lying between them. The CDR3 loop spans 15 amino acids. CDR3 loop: CASSHGPGETGELFF. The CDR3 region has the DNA TGTGCCAGCAGCCACGGACCCGGCGAGACCGGGGAGCTGTTTTTT.